The 17 T cell receptor beta chains presented below share a single source sample, sequenced in a study of resident and recirculating memory T cells in vitiligo. Method: immunoSEQ multiplex PCR; TCRdb's copy keeps in-frame clones and lacks some. The sample consists of about 76,000 clones, under 95% of them appearing once. Material: blood. All receptors come from a male donor with vitiligo.

This chain connects TRBV7-9 to TRBJ1-1; the D gene is possibly TRBD1 (5 bases). The germline V gene has CDR1 SEHNR and CDR2 FQNEAQ (reference sequence). With 5 bases removed from V and 10 bases from J, the gap between germline ends came to 20 bases. The CDR3 spans 14 residues. The CDR3 reads CASSPRDGRRVAFF. The CDR3 nucleotides read TGTGCCAGCAGCCCCCGGGACGGACGGAGGGTAGCTTTCTTT.

The chain couples TRBV6-4 to TRBJ1-2; 8 bases are a match to TRBD1. The CDR3 spans 16 residues. The germline CDR1 and CDR2 sequences are MRHNA and SNTAGT. J was trimmed by 2 bases and V by 7 bases; bases with no gene match: 12. The CDR3 is CASTLPDRGRNYGYTF. The CDR3 DNA reads TGTGCCAGCACCCTACCCGACAGGGGTCGCAACTATGGCTACACCTTC.

The chain employs TRBV18 and TRBJ1-4; D perhaps matches TRBD1 (5 bases). Trimming stripped 3 bases from V and 12 bases from J, with 20 bases between. Germline CDR1 and CDR2: KGHSH and LQKENI. This CDR3 has 15 amino acids. CDR3 sequence: CASSPREGPGEELFF. The CDR3 nucleotides read TGTGCCAGCTCACCGAGGGAGGGGCCGGGGGAAGAACTGTTTTTT.

V is TRBV7-2 and J is TRBJ1-2; possibly TRBD1 for D (5 bases). The CDR3 spans 12 residues. V shed 5 bases and J shed 8 bases, with 12 bases lying between them. Germline V lookup: CDR1 SGHTA, CDR2 FQGNSA. The CDR3 nucleotides read TGTGCCAGCAGCCCTGGGACTGGAGGCTACACCTTC. This sequence encodes CASSPGTGGYTF.

The table lists this clone with a count of one. J is TRBJ1-5 and V is TRBV30, with 8 bases aligning to TRBD1. CDR3 length: 14 residues. CDR1 is GTSNPN and CDR2 is SVGIG in the germline V gene (reference sequence). With V trimmed by 6 bases and J by 0 bases, 4 bases remained unmatched. CDR3 coding DNA: TGTGCCTGCAACAGGGGGGGTAGCAATCAGCCCCAGCATTTT. It specifies CACNRGGSNQPQHF.

V gene TRBV4-1 combines with J gene TRBJ2-7; 9 nucleotides agree with TRBD2. The CDR3 has 17 residues. CDR1 is MGHRA and CDR2 is YSYEKL in the germline V gene. V lost 4 bases and J lost 0; bases outside the gene matches: 10. For the CDR3, the DNA is TGCGCCAGCAGCCCCCAAGCGTCTAGCGGGGTCTCCTACGAGCAGTACTTC. Its protein product is CASSPQASSGVSYEQYF.

The J gene is TRBJ2-5, the V gene TRBV10-3; D uncertain. Germline loops: CDR1 ENHRY, CDR2 SYGVKD. The CDR3 loop spans 13 amino acids. V was pared by 6 bases and J by 3 bases, with 11 bases between. CDR3 sequence: CAIRQQLEETQYF. The DNA for the CDR3 is TGTGCCATCAGACAGCAATTGGAAGAGACCCAGTACTTC.

This chain connects TRBV19 to TRBJ1-5; D possibly corresponds to TRBD1 (5 bases). Per germline, CDR1 LNHDA and CDR2 SQIVND (reference sequence). The length of the CDR3 is 13 residues. The CDR3 is CASDSYSNQPQHF. The CDR3 DNA follows: TGTGCGAGCGACAGTTATAGCAATCAGCCCCAGCATTTT.

J is TRBJ2-5 and V is TRBV2; D is perhaps TRBD2 (6 bases). The CDR3 has 13 residues. V was cut by 6 bases and J by 5 bases, with 13 bases left in between. Germline assignment: CDR1 SNHLY and CDR2 FYNNEI. Written as DNA, the CDR3 is TGTGCCAGCAGGGGGGGAAGAACTGAGACCCAGTACTTC. It specifies CASRGGRTETQYF.

The chain carries TRBV7-2 and TRBJ2-1; 9 nucleotides align to TRBD2. After removal of 0 bases from V and 10 bases from J, the junction contained 7 bases not matched to a gene. This CDR3 has 15 amino acids. CDR1 SGHTA and CDR2 FQGNSA come from the germline V gene. This CDR3 reads CASSLAFPSGKEQFF. CDR3 bases: TGTGCCAGCAGCTTAGCGTTCCCTAGCGGGAAGGAGCAGTTCTTC.

V usage is TRBV30 and J usage is TRBJ2-1; possible D gene TRBD2, 5 bases. Trimming left V 2 bases short and J 10 bases short, with 15 bases between. The CDR3 sequence is 13 residues long. Germline-derived CDR1 and CDR2 are GTSNPN and SVGIG (reference sequence). This chain's CDR3 is CAWSPGPPGEQFF. CDR3 sequence (DNA): TGTGCCTGGAGTCCCGGGCCCCCGGGGGAGCAGTTCTTC.

V is TRBV7-8 and J is TRBJ2-4; weak D call: TRBD2 (5 bases). Germline values: CDR1 SGHVS, CDR2 FQNEAQ. V lost 6 bases, J lost 6 bases, and 15 bases lay in between. The CDR3 is 14 amino acids. DNA for the CDR3: TGTGCCAGCAGTTCTAAACTAGATTCAAACATTCAGTACTTC. Protein sequence: CASSSKLDSNIQYF.

The rearrangement uses TRBV30 and TRBJ2-1; 9 nucleotides agree with TRBD2. Germline V lookup: CDR1 GTSNPN, CDR2 SVGIG (reference sequence). V lost 1 base to trimming and J lost 8 bases; unmatched junction nucleotides: 9. The CDR3 length is 15 residues. DNA of the CDR3: TGTGCCTGGAGTGCCCCTAGCGGGGTCTTCGATGAGCAGTTCTTC. Encoded protein: CAWSAPSGVFDEQFF.

V gene TRBV2 combines with J gene TRBJ2-7; possibly TRBD2 for D (5 bases). The CDR3 runs to 15 residues. V shed 3 bases and J shed 4 bases, with 16 bases lying between them. Looked up from germline, CDR1 is SNHLY and CDR2 is FYNNEI. CDR3 DNA: TGTGCCAGCAGTGACATCATTCGGGGATCATACGAGCAGTACTTC. Its translation is CASSDIIRGSYEQYF.

The chain couples TRBV6-5 to TRBJ1-3; no reliable D call. Germline V gives CDR1 MNHEY, CDR2 SVGAGI. The V end lost 7 bases, the J end lost 4 bases, and 11 bases lay between the germline ends. This CDR3 spans 13 amino acids. In DNA form, the CDR3 reads TGTGCCAGCACGGGTTCGGGGGGAAACACCATATATTTT. It specifies CASTGSGGNTIYF.

The CDR3 is CASSLERSAGRAYEQYF. The CDR3 DNA reads TGTGCCAGCAGCTTAGAGAGGTCGGCGGGAAGGGCCTACGAGCAGTACTTC. This chain joins TRBV7-2 and TRBJ2-7, with D possibly TRBD2 on 6 matching bases. Germline V gives CDR1 SGHTA, CDR2 FQGNSA. The CDR3 spans 17 residues. V was trimmed by 1 base and J by 2 bases, leaving 18 bases between them.

The chain employs TRBV19 and TRBJ1-2, with 8 bases matching TRBD1. In germline, CDR1 is LNHDA, CDR2 SQIVND (reference sequence). Unmatched junction bases numbered 3, after V lost 4 bases and J lost 8 bases. CDR3 length equals 12 residues. The CDR3 DNA reads as TGTGCCAGTAGTAGAGGACAGGGCGGCTACACCTTC. It codes for CASSRGQGGYTF.